These 22 T cell receptor beta chains were sequenced from one sample in a study of CD8+ T cells in alopecia areata listed by TCRdb under 2018. Receptor amplification or capture employed the immunoSEQ multiplex PCR assay. To provide template for TCR sequencing, every sample had RNA extracted and reverse transcribed into cDNA. TCRdb obtained this table from immuneACCESS and retained in-frame rearrangements with V and J assigned. These tables miss some clones; where compared with another copy, unresolved V genes account for less than half of the shortfall, and the remainder is unexplained. The sample yields about 200,000 clones; roughly 70% were counted once. The ten largest clonotypes hold about 1.3% of the sample. The treatment or condition label of this sample denotes: oral pan-JAK inhibitor, 5-10 mg twice daily. Specimen: CD4+ T cells sorted from blood, collected around week 50, from a patient treated with tofacitinib. These receptors were collected from a human donor with alopecia areata.

This clone was observed a few times. The chain has TRBV29-1 and TRBJ2-5; D is unclear. This CDR3 contains 13 residues. The V and J ends lost 3 bases and 0 bases respectively, with 8 bases between them. Germline V lookup: CDR1 SQVTM, CDR2 ANQGSEA. CDR3 residues: CSVEGKYQETQYF. The CDR3 bases are TGCAGCGTTGAGGGCAAGTACCAAGAGACCCAGTACTTC.

V and J are TRBV7-3 and TRBJ1-1; the D gene is possibly TRBD1 (5 bases). Germline V gene data show CDR1 as SGHTA and CDR2 as FQGTGA. The germline V and J ends were trimmed by 4 bases and 3 bases, with 9 bases remaining between them. This CDR3 has 13 residues. The CDR3 region is CASSSSRDTEAFF. Here the CDR3 DNA reads TGTGCCAGCAGCTCTAGCAGGGACACTGAAGCTTTCTTT.

J is TRBJ2-3 and V is TRBV5-4; tentatively, D is TRBD2 (6 bases). CDR3 length: 14 residues. Germline CDR1 and CDR2: SGHNT and YYREEE (reference sequence). V shed 5 bases and J shed 1 base, with 11 bases lying between them. CDR3 DNA: TGTGCCAGCAGTCTGGGGGAGGGCACAGATACGCAGTATTTT. Translated, it gives CASSLGEGTDTQYF.

This chain links TRBV7-9 with TRBJ1-1; no definite D call. This CDR3 comprises 15 residues. Germline V gene data show CDR1 as SEHNR and CDR2 as FQNEAQ (reference sequence). Trimming stripped 5 bases from V and 0 bases from J, with 13 bases between. In DNA, the CDR3 is TGTGCCAGCAGCCCCCAAGCCGGGATGAACACTGAAGCTTTCTTT. It encodes CASSPQAGMNTEAFF.

In DNA form, the CDR3 reads TGCAGCGTTGATAGGAGTGGCTACACCTTC. Translated, it gives CSVDRSGYTF. This chain joins TRBV29-1 and TRBJ1-2; D is uncertain. V shed 3 bases and J shed 7 bases, with 6 bases lying between them. CDR3 length: 10 amino acids. Germline assignment: CDR1 SQVTM and CDR2 ANQGSEA.

As concerns this clone: The same CDR3 also results from other DNA sequences found in this sample. The DNA of the CDR3 is TGCAGCGTGGAAACAGGGGATACGCAGTATTTT. Its protein is CSVETGDTQYF. The chain couples TRBV29-1 to TRBJ2-3, with TRBD1 as a possible D gene (6 bases). This CDR3 contains 11 residues. V was trimmed by 6 bases and J by 6 bases, leaving 10 bases between them. The V gene's germline CDR1 is SQVTM and CDR2 ANQGSEA.

The chain uses TRBV28 and TRBJ2-7; a weak D match, TRBD2 (6 bases). Germline V lookup: CDR1 MDHEN, CDR2 SYDVKM. The CDR3 contains 15 residues. V lost 6 bases, J lost 3 bases, and 18 bases lay in between. The CDR3 sequence is CASRGFGTFLYEQYF. For the CDR3, the DNA is TGTGCCAGCAGAGGTTTTGGGACTTTCCTCTACGAGCAGTACTTC. Full variable domain (outside the CDR3, taken from reference TRBV28 and TRBJ2-7): DVKVTQSSRYLVKRTGEKVFLECVQDMDHENMFWYRQDPGLGLRLIYFSYDVKMKEKGDIPEGYSVSREKKERFSLILESASTNQTSMYLCASRGFGTFLYEQYFGPGTRLTVT.

This clone was counted once. DNA for the CDR3: TGCGCCAGCAGCCAAGAATTCCCCCAGGGTCTTTCTCAGCCCCAGCATTTT. It codes for CASSQEFPQGLSQPQHF. This rearrangement joins TRBV4-3 to TRBJ1-5; the D gene is possibly TRBD1 (5 bases). The CDR3 sequence is 17 residues long. Trimming stripped 0 bases from V and 6 bases from J, with 18 bases between. Germline assignment: CDR1 LGHNA and CDR2 YSLEER.

The chain combines TRBV30 with TRBJ1-1, with TRBD1 identical over 7 bases. Trimming took 3 bases from V and 1 from J; bases not matched to a gene: 5. CDR1 and CDR2 (germline): GTSNPN, SVGIG (reference sequence). The CDR3 extends over 14 amino acids. The CDR3 is CAWRSGQANTEAFF. The DNA for the CDR3 is TGTGCCTGGAGATCCGGACAGGCGAACACTGAAGCTTTCTTT.

This clone was counted only a few times. The chain links TRBV11-2 to TRBJ1-1, with TRBD1 matching 7 bases. In germline, CDR1 is SGHAT, CDR2 FQNNGV. This CDR3 spans 15 amino acids. V shed 5 bases, J shed 4 bases, and the junction held 10 bases outside the gene matches. The CDR3 reads CASSPWTGEGTEAFF. The CDR3 nucleotides are TGTGCCAGCAGCCCCTGGACAGGAGAGGGCACTGAAGCTTTCTTT.

The chain has TRBV6-5 and TRBJ2-7, with D maybe TRBD1 (5 bases). V lost 0 bases and J lost 2, with 11 bases in between. The CDR3 consists of 15 residues. Germline assignment: CDR1 MNHEY and CDR2 SVGAGI. CDR3 region: CASSYSNRGPYEQYF. In DNA, the CDR3 is TGTGCCAGCAGTTACTCGAATAGGGGCCCCTACGAGCAGTACTTC.

The chain is built from TRBV2 and TRBJ1-2; weak D call: TRBD1 (6 bases). This CDR3 is built from 13 residues. V lost 1 base to trimming and J lost 8 bases, with 11 bases between them. Germline V gene sequence: CDR1 SNHLY, CDR2 FYNNEI. CDR3 loop: CASSEDPGGGYTF. Written as DNA, the CDR3 is TGTGCCAGCAGTGAAGACCCCGGGGGCGGCTACACCTTC.

This chain links TRBV2 with TRBJ1-1; 11 bases are a match to TRBD1. V shed 6 bases and J 6 bases; nucleotides not matched to a gene: 3. The CDR3 has 13 residues. The germline V gene encodes CDR1 SNHLY and CDR2 FYNNEI. CDR3 DNA: TGTGCCAGCAGGGGACAGGGGGTCGCTGAAGCTTTCTTT. Its translation is CASRGQGVAEAFF.

The chain joins TRBV9 to TRBJ1-1; no definite D call. The CDR3 has 16 residues. V lost 4 bases and J 0 bases, leaving 16 bases between the germline ends. CDR1 is SGDLS and CDR2 is YYNGEE in the germline V gene. The chain's CDR3 is CASSSPKGVMNTEAFF. The CDR3 DNA follows: TGTGCCAGCAGCAGTCCGAAGGGAGTCATGAACACTGAAGCTTTCTTT.

The chain combines TRBV30 with TRBJ1-4; 7 nucleotides align to TRBD1. V lost 5 bases to trimming and J lost 5 bases; unmatched junction nucleotides: 8. In germline, CDR1 is GTSNPN, CDR2 SVGIG (reference sequence). The CDR3 runs 14 residues. The CDR3 loop is CAWGHGQENEKLFF. CDR3 bases: TGTGCCTGGGGCCATGGACAGGAGAATGAAAAACTGTTTTTT.

V gene TRBV11-2 combines with J gene TRBJ1-6; D is perhaps TRBD1 (5 bases). Germline assignment: CDR1 SGHAT and CDR2 FQNNGV. Between the trimmed V and J ends, which lost 6 bases and 7 bases, there was a span of 19 bases. This CDR3 region has 16 residues. CDR3 bases: TGTGCCAGCAGTCCTACCGCGGGACGGCCGAATTCACCCCTCCACTTT. Its translation is CASSPTAGRPNSPLHF.

The V gene is TRBV30, the J gene TRBJ2-3; D gene ambiguous. The CDR3 extends over 14 amino acids. V lost 0 bases, J lost 5 bases, and 12 bases lay in between. Germline V gene data show CDR1 as GTSNPN and CDR2 as SVGIG (reference sequence). CDR3 bases: TGTGCCTGGAGTGTAATGGCTAGTAGAGATACGCAGTATTTT. This encodes CAWSVMASRDTQYF.

This clone was detected a few times. The chain couples TRBV29-1 to TRBJ2-7; 11 nucleotides align to TRBD1. Germline V gives CDR1 SQVTM, CDR2 ANQGSEA. The length of the CDR3 is 14 residues. V gave up 2 bases and J gave up 6 bases; unmatched junction bases: 6. CDR3 residues: CSVEFTDRGREQYF. CDR3 DNA sequence: TGCAGCGTTGAATTCACGGACAGGGGGCGCGAGCAGTACTTC.

The chain is built from TRBV15 and TRBJ2-2; possibly TRBD2 for D (6 bases). The germline V and J ends were trimmed by 8 bases and 3 bases, with 19 bases remaining between them. The germline V gene has CDR1 LNHNV and CDR2 YYDKDF (reference sequence). CDR3 size: 16 residues. The CDR3 region is CATHLGRLGDTGELFF. For the CDR3, the DNA is TGTGCCACCCACCTGGGGAGGTTAGGGGACACCGGGGAGCTGTTTTTT.

This clone was seen a single time. The rearrangement joins TRBV2 to TRBJ1-6, with D unresolved. CDR1 SNHLY and CDR2 FYNNEI come from the germline V gene. The ends were cut back, 7 bases at V and 1 base at J, with 17 bases in the middle. This CDR3 has 17 residues. CDR3 loop: CASKGLNPGSYNSPLHF. The DNA for the CDR3 is TGTGCCAGCAAAGGGCTTAATCCCGGATCCTATAATTCACCCCTCCACTTT.

The chain links TRBV6-6 to TRBJ2-1; D is ambiguous. Trimming removed 6 bases at V and 5 bases at J, with 8 bases between. The germline V gene has CDR1 MNHNY and CDR2 SVGAGI (reference sequence). CDR3 length: 12 amino acids. This CDR3 reads CASRTPNNEQFF. CDR3 in DNA: TGTGCCAGCAGAACCCCTAACAATGAGCAGTTCTTC.

This clone appeared a few times. J is TRBJ1-6 and V is TRBV14; 8 bases agree with TRBD1. This CDR3 region has 15 residues. V lost 1 base, J lost 7 bases, and 3 bases stayed unmatched. Germline-derived CDR1 and CDR2 are SGHDN and FVKESK. CDR3 loop: CASSQGTGYNSPLHF. CDR3 DNA: TGTGCCAGCAGCCAAGGGACAGGGTACAATTCACCCCTCCACTTT.